This T cell receptor (beta chain) was found in a study of T cell changes during pregnancy in multiple sclerosis (dated 2019 in TCRdb). A note on the overall study: Changes in the T cell repertoire over the course of pregnancy were examined in this study in women with multiple sclerosis.

On this clone itself: Its antigen is still unknown. The sample holds no much larger clone one base away, and base qualities are not on file.

Libraries were prepared through the immunoSEQ multiplex PCR assay. The table comes from immuneACCESS by way of TCRdb, which keeps in-frame sequences with V and J called. Part of the clones is missing from these tables; in studies checked, under half for an unresolved V gene and the rest for unknown reasons. Recorded for this sample are 40,000 to 60,000 clones; 90% to 95% of them occurred a single time. The ten largest clones capture about 9.4% of the sample. From the cysteine up to the phenylalanine, the CDR3 has a length of 15 residues. Kept here is only the CDR3 DNA, which spans 45 bases and is read in frame from base 1. The junction shows trimming of 0 bases on V and 9 bases on J, plus 13 bases between the germline ends. The germline V gene sets CDR1 to SGHTS and CDR2 to YDEGEE.

In this chain, TRBV5-8 is recombined with TRBJ1-6, and perhaps TRBD1 as D gene, on 5 matching bases. The sample was CD8+ T cells from peripheral blood mononuclear cells, taken after pregnancy. This receptor was identified in a female donor with multiple sclerosis, enrolled in a pregnancy study. The bases are TGTGCCAGCAGCTTGGGAGACAGACGCGGTTCACCCCTCCACTTT. Its coded protein is CASSLGDRRGSPLHF.